This TCR beta chain was captured by sequencing in a study of CD8+ T cells in alopecia areata. Of note for this clone: Antigen unknown.

CDR1 is MNHNS, CDR2 SASEGT, per germline. This CDR3 comprises 14 residues. V was shortened by 2 bases and J by 1 base, with 8 bases between the two germline ends. Regarding the study as a whole: In patients, TCRs were shared less clearly than in mice, and HLA may possibly be involved. Elevated clonality characterized lesional scalp relative to normal scalp, particularly in alopecia totalis/universalis.

Sequencing relied on a cDNA template that was reverse transcribed from extracted RNA. Repertoires were generated with immunoSEQ multiplex PCR, while TCRdb's copy carries only in-frame clones and drops some. Of some 200,000 clones listed, around three fifths are singletons. J is TRBJ1-1 and V is TRBV6-1; D is unclear. Source material: CD8+ T cells sorted from blood. This TCR was recovered from a human donor in good health. The CDR3 spells CASSEWGANTEAFF. CDR3 nucleotides: TGTGCCAGCAGTGAATGGGGTGCGAACACTGAAGCTTTCTTT.